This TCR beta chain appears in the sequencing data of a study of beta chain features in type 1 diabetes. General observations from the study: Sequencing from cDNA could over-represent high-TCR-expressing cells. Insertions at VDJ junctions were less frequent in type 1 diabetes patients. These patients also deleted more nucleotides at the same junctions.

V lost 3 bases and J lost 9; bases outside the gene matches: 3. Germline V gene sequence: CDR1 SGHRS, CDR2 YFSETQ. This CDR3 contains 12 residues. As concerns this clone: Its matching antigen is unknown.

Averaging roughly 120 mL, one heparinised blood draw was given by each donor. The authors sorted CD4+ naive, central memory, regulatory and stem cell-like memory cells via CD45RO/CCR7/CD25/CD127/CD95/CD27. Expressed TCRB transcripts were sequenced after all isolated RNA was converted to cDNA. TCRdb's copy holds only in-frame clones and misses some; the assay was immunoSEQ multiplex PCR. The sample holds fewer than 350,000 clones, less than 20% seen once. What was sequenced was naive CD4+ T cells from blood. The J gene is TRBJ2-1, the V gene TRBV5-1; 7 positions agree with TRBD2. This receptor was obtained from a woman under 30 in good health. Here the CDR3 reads CASSSGGSEQFF. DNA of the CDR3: TGCGCCAGCAGCTCCGGGGGGAGTGAGCAGTTCTTC.